Below are 9 T cell receptor beta chains sequenced from a single sample in a study of shared clonotypes between healthy human individuals. Repertoires were generated with immunoSEQ multiplex PCR, while TCRdb's copy carries only in-frame clones and drops some. The sample lists around 2.5 million clones, over 85% seen once, with about 0.34% in the top ten. The sample was naive CD4+ T cells from PBMCs. Subset described: CD45RA+ positively selected. Receptors originate from a young man in good health. Some clones in this sample may be carry-over from other donors' samples.

J is TRBJ2-4 and V is TRBV19, with 7 bases aligning to TRBD1. CDR1 is LNHDA, CDR2 SQIVND, per germline (reference sequence). The CDR3 runs to 14 residues. The V segment lost 8 bases and the J segment 9 bases; nucleotides outside the gene matches: 13. CDR3 region: CASVEGAPPRIQYF. CDR3 nucleotide sequence: TGTGCCAGTGTCGAGGGGGCCCCCCCTCGCATTCAGTACTTC.

This chain links TRBV7-2 with TRBJ2-3; 8 bases map to TRBD2. Germline CDR1 is SGHTA and CDR2 is FQGNSA. V lost 3 bases and J lost 2; bases outside the gene matches: 7. CDR3 length equals 16 residues. The CDR3 spells CASSLSGLAYTDTQYF. The CDR3 nucleotides read TGTGCCAGCAGCTTGAGTGGACTAGCCTACACAGATACGCAGTATTTT.

This chain uses TRBV18 with TRBJ2-1; D is perhaps TRBD1 (5 bases). Germline values: CDR1 KGHSH, CDR2 LQKENI. This CDR3 region has 15 residues. Trimming removed 6 bases from V and 0 bases from J, with 12 bases in between. This CDR3 reads CASSQDGHSYNEQFF. DNA of the CDR3: TGTGCCAGCTCCCAGGACGGACACTCCTACAATGAGCAGTTCTTC.

V usage is TRBV9 and J usage is TRBJ2-1, with 7 nucleotides matching TRBD2. Losses at the gene ends were 3 bases for V and 2 bases for J; bases not matched to a gene: 5. The CDR3 spans 15 residues. Germline CDR1 SGDLS, CDR2 YYNGEE. The CDR3 DNA reads TGTGCCAGCAGCGAAGGACTAGGGACCTACAATGAGCAGTTCTTC. This codes for CASSEGLGTYNEQFF. The full variable domain, its missing parts supplied by reference TRBV9 and TRBJ2-1, is DSGVTQTPKHLITATGQRVTLRCSPRSGDLSVYWYQQSLDQGLQFLIQYYNGEERAKGNILERFSAQQFPDLHSELNLSSLELGDSALYFCASSEGLGTYNEQFFGPGTRLTVL.

The rearrangement uses TRBV2 and TRBJ2-5; a possible D gene is TRBD1 (6 bases). V gave up 2 bases and J gave up 4 bases, with 8 bases separating them. CDR1 is SNHLY and CDR2 is FYNNEI in the germline V gene. The CDR3 length is 13 residues. The DNA of the CDR3 is TGTGCCAGCAGTGAACTCAGGGGAGAGACCCAGTACTTC. It is translated as CASSELRGETQYF.

This chain uses TRBV10-2 with TRBJ1-4; TRBD1 matches 9 bases. Germline-derived CDR1 and CDR2 are WSHSY and SAAADI. V lost 8 bases to trimming and J lost 7 bases; unmatched junction nucleotides: 8. The CDR3 runs to 14 residues. CDR3 residues: CASGGQGTGEKLFF. DNA for the CDR3: TGCGCCAGCGGGGGACAGGGAACGGGTGAAAAACTGTTTTTT.

The chain carries TRBV13 and TRBJ2-7; 7 positions match TRBD2. The CDR3 runs 14 residues. After removal of 4 bases from V and 4 bases from J, the junction contained 7 bases not matched to a gene. Germline V lookup: CDR1 PRHDT, CDR2 FYEKMQ (reference sequence). CDR3 region: CASSSGGSRYEQYF. The CDR3 DNA reads TGTGCCAGCAGCTCGGGCGGGAGTAGGTACGAGCAGTACTTC.

This clone was observed once. V and J are TRBV27 and TRBJ1-4; D might be TRBD1 (6 bases). Germline V gene data show CDR1 as MNHEY and CDR2 as SMNVEV (reference sequence). V was clipped by 11 bases and J by 5 bases, with 12 bases between them. This CDR3 has 12 amino acids. The CDR3 spells CASWGPNEKLFF. The CDR3 DNA follows: TGTGCCTCCTGGGGGCCGAATGAAAAACTGTTTTTT.

This clone was counted only a few times. The chain recombines TRBV28 with TRBJ1-5; D remains ambiguous. CDR3 length: 12 amino acids. The V end lost 5 bases, the J end lost 5 bases, and 7 bases lay between the germline ends. In germline, CDR1 is MDHEN, CDR2 SYDVKM. As DNA, the CDR3 is TGTGCCAGCAGTCCGATCGATCAGCCCCAGCATTTT. It encodes CASSPIDQPQHF.